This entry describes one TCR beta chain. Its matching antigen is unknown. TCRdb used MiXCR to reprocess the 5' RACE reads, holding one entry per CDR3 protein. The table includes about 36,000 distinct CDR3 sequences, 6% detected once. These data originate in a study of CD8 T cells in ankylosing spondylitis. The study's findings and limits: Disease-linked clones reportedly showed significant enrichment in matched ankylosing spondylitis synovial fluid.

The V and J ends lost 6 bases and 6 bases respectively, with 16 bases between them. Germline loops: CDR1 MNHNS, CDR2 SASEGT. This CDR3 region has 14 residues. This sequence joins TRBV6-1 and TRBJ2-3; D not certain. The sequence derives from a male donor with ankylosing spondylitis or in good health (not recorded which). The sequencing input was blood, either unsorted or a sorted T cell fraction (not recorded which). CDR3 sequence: CASSRRHLGDTQYF. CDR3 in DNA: TGTGCCAGCAGCCGGCGACACCTGGGGGATACGCAGTATTTT.